The clone carrying this T cell receptor (beta chain) was recorded once. The sample comes from a study of control samples from healthy donors and cancer patients. The CDR3 is 14 residues long. V lost 3 bases to trimming and J lost 5 bases, with 13 bases between them. The germline V gene encodes CDR1 LNHNV and CDR2 YYDKDF (reference sequence). TCRdb keeps only in-frame clones here, not all; method: immunoSEQ multiplex PCR. The table has 130,000 or so clones, approximately 87% seen once. Sequences were obtained from blood. The chain has TRBV15 and TRBJ1-2, with a tentative D call TRBD1 (5 bases). The sequence derives from a man in his 60s in good health. CDR3 in DNA: TGTGCCACCAGCAGTGCGCAGGGCGGGTATGGCTACACCTTC. Translating it yields CATSSAQGGYGYTF.